The next 5 T cell receptor beta chains were all read from a single sample in a study of blood T cell repertoires in COVID-19. TCRdb's copy holds only in-frame clones and misses some; the assay was immunoSEQ multiplex PCR. Of 150,000 to 200,000 clones listed, around 83% are singletons. Sequenced input: peripheral blood. These receptors originate from a woman aged 70-85 years with COVID-19, enrolled during active disease.

The chain combines TRBV3-1 (or the pseudogene TRBV3-2) with TRBJ2-2, with D possibly matching TRBD1 (6 bases). V gave up 1 base and J gave up 6 bases, with 12 bases separating them. The length of the CDR3 is 15 residues. Germline loops: CDR1 LGHDT, CDR2 YNNKEL (reference sequence). CDR3 in amino acids: CASSQGGPSSGELFF. The CDR3 DNA follows: TGTGCCAGCAGCCAAGGGGGGCCGAGCTCCGGGGAGCTGTTTTTT.

The V gene is TRBV4-2, the J gene TRBJ2-2; D possibly corresponds to TRBD2 (6 bases). CDR3 size: 14 residues. V lost 4 bases, J lost 5 bases, and 11 bases lay in between. Germline V lookup: CDR1 LGHNA, CDR2 YNFKEQ. The CDR3 coding sequence is TGTGCCAGCAGCCGGGTCGGGAGTACCGGGGAGCTGTTTTTT. This codes for CASSRVGSTGELFF.

This clone was picked up a small number of times. It may be a read error: a sequence one base away is much more abundant. The chain has TRBV9 and TRBJ1-1, with D possibly TRBD1 on 5 matching bases. CDR3 length: 13 amino acids. The germline V gene has CDR1 SGDLS and CDR2 YYNGEE. DNA for the CDR3: TGTGCCCGCAGCGTAGTGGGGGGGGATGAAGCTTTCTTT. It codes for CARSVVGGDEAFF.

The chain joins TRBV15 to TRBJ2-5; 8 bases are a match to TRBD2. CDR1 is LNHNV, CDR2 YYDKDF, per germline (reference sequence). The CDR3 covers 15 residues. Losses at the gene ends were 6 bases for V and 6 bases for J; bases not matched to a gene: 12. DNA for the CDR3: TGTGCCACCAGACCTGGGACTAGTCCGGGAAAGACCCAGTACTTC. It is translated as CATRPGTSPGKTQYF.

This clone has a single count. This sequence joins TRBV27 and TRBJ2-7; maybe TRBD1 (6 bases). The CDR3 covers 13 residues. V gave up 6 bases and J gave up 3 bases, with 12 bases separating them. Germline CDR1 and CDR2: MNHEY and SMNVEV (reference sequence). The CDR3 loop reads CASRRTGRYEQYF. CDR3 nucleotides: TGTGCCAGCAGACGTACAGGGCGCTACGAGCAGTACTTC.